The 15 T cell receptor beta chains below were found in one sample sequenced in a study of T-cell memory formation after mild COVID-19. TCRdb used MiXCR to reprocess the 5' RACE reads, holding one entry per CDR3 protein. The data contain 200,000 to 250,000 distinct CDR3 sequences, around 9.1% of them seen just once; the ten biggest clones take up 3% to 4.5%. Sequences were obtained from PBMCs or a T cell subset sorted from them (not recorded which). The receptors were gathered from a young man who had mild COVID-19 (a few samples of this study predate the infection). Cell type and time point are not known.

The chain has TRBV7-3 and TRBJ2-3; 11 nucleotides match TRBD2. The length of the CDR3 is 16 residues. The germline gives CDR1 SGHTA, CDR2 FQGTGA. Trimming cost V 5 bases and J 5 bases; bases outside gene matches: 9. The CDR3 loop reads CASSASSGGRVDTQYF. CDR3 DNA: TGTGCCAGCAGCGCCTCTAGCGGGGGGCGGGTAGATACGCAGTATTTT.

The chain combines TRBV4-3 with TRBJ1-2, with D uncertain. The CDR3 extends over 15 amino acids. V lost 0 bases to trimming and J lost 2 bases, with 10 bases between them. CDR1 LGHNA and CDR2 YSLEER come from the germline V gene. DNA of the CDR3: TGCGCCAGCAGCCAAGATCATAACCAAAACTATGGCTACACCTTC. Translation: CASSQDHNQNYGYTF.

The chain carries TRBV19 and TRBJ2-5; 8 bases line up with TRBD1. CDR3 size: 13 residues. CDR1 is LNHDA, CDR2 SQIVND, per germline (reference sequence). The trim removed 6 bases at V and 3 bases at J, leaving 3 bases unmatched. The CDR3 protein is CASRAGQEETQYF. DNA for the CDR3: TGTGCCAGTAGGGCGGGACAGGAAGAGACCCAGTACTTC. Filled out from reference TRBV19 and TRBJ2-5, the complete variable domain reads DGGITQSPKYLFRKEGQNVTLSCEQNLNHDAMYWYRQDPGQGLRLIYYSQIVNDFQKGDIAEGYSVSREKKESFPLTVTSAQKNPTAFYLCASRAGQEETQYFGPGTRLLVL.

This clonotype was seen more than once but under ten times. The chain couples TRBV7-6 to TRBJ2-7, with 12 positions matching TRBD2. The CDR3 length is 21 residues. CDR1 is SGHVS and CDR2 is FNYEAQ in the germline V gene. After removal of 1 base from V and 3 bases from J, the junction contained 19 bases not matched to a gene. CDR3 in DNA: TGTGCCAGCAGCTTAGATCTTGCGATGGCTAGCGGGGGGGCACTCGGCTACGAGCAGTACTTC. This translates into CASSLDLAMASGGALGYEQYF.

This chain connects TRBV3-1 to TRBJ2-5, with D hard to call. V lost 5 bases and J lost 0, with 13 bases in between. Germline V lookup: CDR1 LGHDT, CDR2 YNNKEL (reference sequence). There are 15 residues in the CDR3. The CDR3: CASSSLPQDQETQYF. The CDR3 bases are TGTGCCAGCAGCTCACTTCCACAAGACCAAGAGACCCAGTACTTC.

This clonotype qualifies as medium-sized (0.01 to 0.1%). V usage is TRBV5-5 and J usage is TRBJ2-2; D perhaps matches TRBD1 (6 bases). CDR1 and CDR2 (germline): SGHKS, YYEKEE (reference sequence). There are 15 residues in the CDR3. Trimming removed 0 bases at V and 6 bases at J, with 12 bases between. The CDR3 protein is CASSLAPAGAGELFF. In nucleotides, the CDR3 is TGTGCCAGCAGCTTGGCTCCGGCAGGGGCCGGGGAGCTGTTTTTT.

This clonotype was seen more than once but under ten times. The CDR3 region has the DNA TGCGCCAGCAGTGAATTTAGCGGGGGGACCATCTACGAGCAGTACTTC. Amino acids: CASSEFSGGTIYEQYF. The chain has TRBV10-2 and TRBJ2-7, with 10 positions matching TRBD2. CDR1 and CDR2 from the germline V gene are WSHSY and SAAADI. The CDR3 contains 16 residues. V dropped 3 bases and J dropped 3; count of bases not matched to a gene: 8.

This clonotype appeared a few times. This chain joins TRBV19 and TRBJ2-1, with TRBD1 matching 12 bases. The CDR3 is 13 amino acids. The V and J ends lost 9 bases and 8 bases, in that order; junction bases with no gene match: 5. Germline lookup yields CDR1 LNHDA and CDR2 SQIVND (reference sequence). CDR3: CASGTGGRYEQFF. CDR3 nucleotide sequence: TGTGCCAGCGGGACAGGGGGCAGGTATGAGCAGTTCTTC. Full variable domain (remainder filled in from reference TRBV19 and TRBJ2-1): DGGITQSPKYLFRKEGQNVTLSCEQNLNHDAMYWYRQDPGQGLRLIYYSQIVNDFQKGDIAEGYSVSREKKESFPLTVTSAQKNPTAFYLCASGTGGRYEQFFGPGTRLTVL.

This rearrangement joins TRBV7-2 to TRBJ2-2; D remains unclear. Germline V CDR1 and CDR2: SGHTA, FQGNSA. This CDR3 region has 13 residues. The V end was cut by 0 bases, the J end by 7 bases, with 6 bases between. The CDR3: CASSLARHGELFF. CDR3 bases: TGTGCCAGCAGCTTAGCGAGGCACGGGGAGCTGTTTTTT. Drawing the rest from reference TRBV7-2 and TRBJ2-2, the complete variable domain is GAGVSQSPSNKVTEKGKDVELRCDPISGHTALYWYRQSLGQGLEFLIYFQGNSAPDKSGLPSDRFSAERTGGSVSTLTIQRTQQEDSAVYLCASSLARHGELFFGEGSRLTVL.

This sequence joins TRBV10-3 and TRBJ2-7; D uncertain. This CDR3 contains 11 residues. The germline V gene encodes CDR1 ENHRY and CDR2 SYGVKD. The CDR3: CAISEGGLRHV. The CDR3 nucleotides read TGTGCCATCAGTGAGGGTGGTCTCCGCCACGTC.

This clonotype was counted many times. The chain joins TRBV5-1 to TRBJ2-3, with D perhaps matching TRBD2 (6 bases). Germline V gene sequence: CDR1 SGHRS, CDR2 YFSETQ. This CDR3 is 14 amino acids long. The ends were cut back, 4 bases at V and 0 bases at J, with 9 bases in the middle. The DNA of the CDR3 is TGCGCCAGCAGCCGTGGGGGGAGCACAGATACGCAGTATTTT. This encodes CASSRGGSTDTQYF.

Only a few counts were recorded for this clonotype. V gene TRBV5-1 combines with J gene TRBJ2-5, with TRBD2 matching over 10 bases. Germline assignment: CDR1 SGHRS and CDR2 YFSETQ. This CDR3 has 15 amino acids. The V segment lost 1 base and the J segment 5 bases; nucleotides outside the gene matches: 5. The CDR3 DNA is TGCGCCAGCAGCTTGTTTAGCGGGGGGCCGGAGACCCAGTACTTC. As protein: CASSLFSGGPETQYF. The complete variable domain, with remaining parts taken from reference TRBV5-1 and TRBJ2-5, reads KAGVTQTPRYLIKTRGQQVTLSCSPISGHRSVSWYQQTPGQGLQFLFEYFSETQRNKGNFPGRFSGRQFSNSRSEMNVSTLELGDSALYLCASSLFSGGPETQYFGPGTRLLVL.

This clonotype was seen more than once but under ten times. This rearrangement joins TRBV12-3 or TRBV12-4 to TRBJ2-5, with D perhaps being TRBD1 or TRBD2 (5 bases each). The CDR3 is 15 amino acids. V was trimmed by 5 bases and J by 4 bases, leaving 17 bases between them. The chain's CDR3 is CASSPGTPEGETQYF. The CDR3 DNA reads as TGTGCCAGCAGTCCCGGGACCCCTGAGGGAGAGACCCAGTACTTC.

This chain connects TRBV20-1 to TRBJ2-7; 8 nucleotides line up with TRBD1. Germline V gives CDR1 DFQATT, CDR2 SNEGSKA (reference sequence). V lost 6 bases and J lost 1; bases outside the gene matches: 8. This CDR3 is built from 14 residues. The DNA of the CDR3 is TGCAGTGCCGATGACAGGGGTAGTTCCTACGAGCAGTACGTC. Translating gives CSADDRGSSYEQYV.

Only a few counts were recorded for this clonotype. The chain uses TRBV20-1 and TRBJ2-3, with no clear D. V lost 5 bases to trimming and J lost 7 bases, with 7 bases between them. CDR3 length: 10 residues. Germline assignment: CDR1 DFQATT and CDR2 SNEGSKA (reference sequence). Here the CDR3 reads CSALGNTQYF. CDR3 coding DNA: TGCAGTGCTCTTGGAAATACGCAGTATTTT.